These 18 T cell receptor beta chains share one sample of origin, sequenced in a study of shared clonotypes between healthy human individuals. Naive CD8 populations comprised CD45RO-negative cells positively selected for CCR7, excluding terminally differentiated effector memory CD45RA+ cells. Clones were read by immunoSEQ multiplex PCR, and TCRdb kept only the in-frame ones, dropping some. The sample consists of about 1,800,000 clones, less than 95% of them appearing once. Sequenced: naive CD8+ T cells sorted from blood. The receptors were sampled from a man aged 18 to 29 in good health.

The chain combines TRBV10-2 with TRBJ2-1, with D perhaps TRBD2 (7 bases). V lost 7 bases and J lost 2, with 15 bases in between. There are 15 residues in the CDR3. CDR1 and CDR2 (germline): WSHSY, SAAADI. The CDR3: CASNLGEGAYNEQFF. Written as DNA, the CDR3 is TGCGCCAGCAACCTCGGGGAGGGGGCCTACAATGAGCAGTTCTTC.

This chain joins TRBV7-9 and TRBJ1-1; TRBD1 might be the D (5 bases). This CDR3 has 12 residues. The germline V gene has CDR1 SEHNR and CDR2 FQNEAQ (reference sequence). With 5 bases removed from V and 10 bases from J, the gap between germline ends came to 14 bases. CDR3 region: CASSVVGPGAFF. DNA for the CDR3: TGTGCCAGCAGCGTAGTGGGGCCCGGAGCTTTCTTT. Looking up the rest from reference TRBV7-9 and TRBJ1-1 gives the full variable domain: DTGVSQNPRHKITKRGQNVTFRCDPISEHNRLYWYRQTLGQGPEFLTYFQNEAQLEKSRLLSDRFSAERPKGSFSTLEIQRTEQGDSAMYLCASSVVGPGAFFGQGTRLTVV.

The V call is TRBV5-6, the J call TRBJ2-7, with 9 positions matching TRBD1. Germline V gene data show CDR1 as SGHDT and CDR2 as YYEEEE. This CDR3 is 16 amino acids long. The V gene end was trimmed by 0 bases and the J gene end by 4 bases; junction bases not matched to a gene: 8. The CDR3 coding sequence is TGTGCCAGCAGCTTGGGGCCCGGGACAGGGTTTTACGAGCAGTACTTC. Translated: CASSLGPGTGFYEQYF.

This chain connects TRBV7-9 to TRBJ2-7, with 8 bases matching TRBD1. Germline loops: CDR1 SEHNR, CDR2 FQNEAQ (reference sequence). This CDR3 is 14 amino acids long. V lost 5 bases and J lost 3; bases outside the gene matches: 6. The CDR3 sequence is CASSTGTGHYEQYF. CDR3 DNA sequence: TGTGCCAGCAGCACCGGGACAGGCCACTACGAGCAGTACTTC.

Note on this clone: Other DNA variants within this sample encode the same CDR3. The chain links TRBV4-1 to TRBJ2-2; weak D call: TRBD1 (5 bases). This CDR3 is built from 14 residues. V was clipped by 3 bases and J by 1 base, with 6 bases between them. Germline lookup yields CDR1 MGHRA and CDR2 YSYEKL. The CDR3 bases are TGCGCCAGCAGCCAGGGGCTGAACACCGGGGAGCTGTTTTTT. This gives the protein CASSQGLNTGELFF.

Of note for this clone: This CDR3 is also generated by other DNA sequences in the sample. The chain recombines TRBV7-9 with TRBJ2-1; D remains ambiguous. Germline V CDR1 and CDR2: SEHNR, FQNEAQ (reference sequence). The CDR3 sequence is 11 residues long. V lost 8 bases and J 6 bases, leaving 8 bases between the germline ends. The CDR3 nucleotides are TGTGCCAGCTCGTCGGGCAATGAGCAGTTCTTC. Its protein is CASSSGNEQFF.

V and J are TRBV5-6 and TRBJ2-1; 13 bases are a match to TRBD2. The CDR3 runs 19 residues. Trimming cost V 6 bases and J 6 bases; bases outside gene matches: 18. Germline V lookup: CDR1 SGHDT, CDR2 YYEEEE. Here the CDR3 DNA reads TGTGCCAGCACCCTTGGACTAGCGGGAGCCCTTATACTTGCCAATGAGCAGTTCTTC. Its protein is CASTLGLAGALILANEQFF.

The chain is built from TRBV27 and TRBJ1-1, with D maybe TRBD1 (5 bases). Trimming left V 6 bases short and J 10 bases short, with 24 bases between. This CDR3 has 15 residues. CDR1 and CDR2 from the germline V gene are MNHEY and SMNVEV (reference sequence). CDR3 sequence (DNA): TGTGCCAGCAGCGGGGTGGGGGTCGGCCTTCGATCAGCTTTCTTT. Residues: CASSGVGVGLRSAFF.

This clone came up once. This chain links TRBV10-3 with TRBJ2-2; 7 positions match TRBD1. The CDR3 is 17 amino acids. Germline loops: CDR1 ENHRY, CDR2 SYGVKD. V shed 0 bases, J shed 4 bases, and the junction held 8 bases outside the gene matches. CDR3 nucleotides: TGTGCCATCAGTGAGTCAAATCAGGGACAGTCCACCGGGGAGCTGTTTTTT. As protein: CAISESNQGQSTGELFF.

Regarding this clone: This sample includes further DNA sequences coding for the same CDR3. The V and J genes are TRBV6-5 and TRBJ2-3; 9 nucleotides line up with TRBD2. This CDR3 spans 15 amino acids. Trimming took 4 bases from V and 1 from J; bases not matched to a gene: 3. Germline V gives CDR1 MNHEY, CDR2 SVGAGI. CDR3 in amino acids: CASSLLAGGTDTQYF. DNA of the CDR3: TGTGCCAGCAGTTTACTAGCGGGTGGCACAGATACGCAGTATTTT.

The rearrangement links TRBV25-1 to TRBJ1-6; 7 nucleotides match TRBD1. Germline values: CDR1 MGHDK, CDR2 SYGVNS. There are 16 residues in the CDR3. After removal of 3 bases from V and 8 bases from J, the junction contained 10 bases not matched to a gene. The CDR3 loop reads CASSEGARGYYSPLHF. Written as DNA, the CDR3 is TGTGCCAGCAGTGAGGGCGCCAGGGGGTATTATTCACCCCTCCACTTT.

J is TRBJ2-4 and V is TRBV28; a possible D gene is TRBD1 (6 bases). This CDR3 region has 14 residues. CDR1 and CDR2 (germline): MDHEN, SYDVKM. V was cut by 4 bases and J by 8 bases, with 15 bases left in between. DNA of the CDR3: TGTGCCAGCAGTTCGGACAGTCCCCAGGACATTCAGTACTTC. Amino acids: CASSSDSPQDIQYF.

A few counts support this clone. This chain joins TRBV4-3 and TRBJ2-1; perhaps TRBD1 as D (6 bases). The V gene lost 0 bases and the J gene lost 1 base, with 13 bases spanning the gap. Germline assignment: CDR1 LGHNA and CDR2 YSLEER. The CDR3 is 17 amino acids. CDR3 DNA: TGCGCCAGCAGCCAAGATGGCATAGGGGGATCCTACAATGAGCAGTTCTTC. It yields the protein CASSQDGIGGSYNEQFF.

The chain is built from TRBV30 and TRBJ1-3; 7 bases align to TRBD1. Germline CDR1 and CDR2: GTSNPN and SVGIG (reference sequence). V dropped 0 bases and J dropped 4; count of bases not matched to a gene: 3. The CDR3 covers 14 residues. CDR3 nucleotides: TGTGCCTGGAGTGTACCAGGGGGGGGAAACACCATATATTTT. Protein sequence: CAWSVPGGGNTIYF.

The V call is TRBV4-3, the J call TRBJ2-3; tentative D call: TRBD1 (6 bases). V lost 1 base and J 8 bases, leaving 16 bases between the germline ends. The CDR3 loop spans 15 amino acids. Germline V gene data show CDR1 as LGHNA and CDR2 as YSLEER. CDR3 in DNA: TGCGCCAGCAGCCAAGTGGACAGTACCGGAGGTACGCAGTATTTT. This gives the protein CASSQVDSTGGTQYF.

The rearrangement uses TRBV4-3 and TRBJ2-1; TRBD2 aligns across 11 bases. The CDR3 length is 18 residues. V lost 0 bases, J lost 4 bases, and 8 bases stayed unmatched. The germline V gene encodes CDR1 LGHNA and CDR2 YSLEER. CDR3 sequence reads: CASSQDITLAGGYNEQFF. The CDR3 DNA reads TGCGCCAGCAGCCAAGATATTACGCTAGCGGGAGGTTACAATGAGCAGTTCTTC.

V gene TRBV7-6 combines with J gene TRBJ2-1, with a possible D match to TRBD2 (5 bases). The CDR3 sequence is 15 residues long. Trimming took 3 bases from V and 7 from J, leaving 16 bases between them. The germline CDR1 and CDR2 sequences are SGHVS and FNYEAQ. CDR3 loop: CASSFRPGDGNEQFF. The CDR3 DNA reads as TGTGCCAGCAGCTTTCGTCCCGGGGATGGGAATGAGCAGTTCTTC.

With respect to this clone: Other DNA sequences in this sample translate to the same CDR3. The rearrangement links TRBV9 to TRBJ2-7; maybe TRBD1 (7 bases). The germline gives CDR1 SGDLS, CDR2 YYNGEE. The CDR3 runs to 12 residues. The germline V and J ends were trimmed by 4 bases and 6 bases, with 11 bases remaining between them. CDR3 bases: TGTGCCAGCAGCTCAGGGGGGCCCGAGCAGTACTTC. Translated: CASSSGGPEQYF. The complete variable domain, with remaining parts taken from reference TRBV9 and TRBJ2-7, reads DSGVTQTPKHLITATGQRVTLRCSPRSGDLSVYWYQQSLDQGLQFLIQYYNGEERAKGNILERFSAQQFPDLHSELNLSSLELGDSALYFCASSSGGPEQYFGPGTRLTVT.